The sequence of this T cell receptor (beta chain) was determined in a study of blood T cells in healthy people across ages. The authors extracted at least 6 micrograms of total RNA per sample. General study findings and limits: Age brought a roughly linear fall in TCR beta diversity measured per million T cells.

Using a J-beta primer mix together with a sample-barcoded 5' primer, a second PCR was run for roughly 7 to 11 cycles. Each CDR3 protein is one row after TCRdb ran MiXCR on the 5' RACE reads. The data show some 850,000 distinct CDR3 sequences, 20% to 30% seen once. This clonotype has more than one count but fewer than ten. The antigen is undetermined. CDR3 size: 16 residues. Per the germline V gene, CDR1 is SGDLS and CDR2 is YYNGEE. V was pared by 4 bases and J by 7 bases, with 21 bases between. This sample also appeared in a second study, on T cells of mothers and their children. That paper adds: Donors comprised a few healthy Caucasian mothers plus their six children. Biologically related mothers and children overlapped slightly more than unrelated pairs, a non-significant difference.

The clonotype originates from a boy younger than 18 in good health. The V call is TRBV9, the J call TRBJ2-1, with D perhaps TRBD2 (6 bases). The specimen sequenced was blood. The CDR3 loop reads CASSPLSRLGGNEQFF. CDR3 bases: TGTGCCAGCAGCCCCCTAAGTCGGCTGGGAGGAAATGAGCAGTTCTTC.